This record concerns one TCR beta chain sequence. Antigen unknown. The CDR3 length is 15 residues. From germline, CDR1 is SGHDN and CDR2 FVKESK. V lost 6 bases, J lost 7 bases, and 4 bases stayed unmatched. This record comes from a study of beta chain features in type 1 diabetes. Study-wide results and caveats: The question left open here concerned HLA type influencing TCRB rearrangement.

Sorting that relied on CD45RO/CCR7/CD25/CD127/CD95/CD27 yielded CD4+ naive, central memory, regulatory and stem cell-like memory cells. cDNA synthesis used the whole RNA isolate, giving expressed TCRB sequences. Profiling relied on immunoSEQ multiplex PCR, and the TCRdb table lists in-frame clones only, not all of them. The top ten clones hold 0.03% to 0.035% of a sample with approximately 200,000 clones, around 9.6% of them seen once. Sequencing used naive CD4+ T cells from blood. This TCR was recovered from a woman aged 18 to 35 in good health. The V call is TRBV14, the J call TRBJ2-2; 14 nucleotides agree with TRBD2. The CDR3 reads CASSPGLAGVGELFF. The CDR3 coding sequence is TGTGCCAGCAGTCCGGGACTAGCGGGAGTCGGGGAGCTGTTTTTT.